This T cell receptor (beta chain) derives from a study of CD8+ T cells in alopecia areata. Sorting of CD4+ and CD8+ T cells was performed on PBMCs. This clone showed up just once. What it recognizes is unknown. General study results and limits: Affected scalp, especially in alopecia totalis/universalis, had a higher clonality than normal scalp did.

Reverse transcribed after extraction, RNA yielded cDNA as the sequencing template. Data came from immunoSEQ multiplex PCR; TCRdb stores just in-frame clones and leaves some out. The table includes under 85,000 clones, about 45% detected once. Germline V gives CDR1 SGHRS, CDR2 YFSETQ. The CDR3 is 14 amino acids. Trimming took off 7 bases at V and 5 bases at J, with 18 bases between the two ends. Sequences were derived from CD8+ T cells sorted from blood, sampled at week 0. V usage is TRBV5-1 and J usage is TRBJ2-5; D is possibly TRBD1 (5 bases). The TCR sequence derives from a human donor with alopecia areata. Here the CDR3 DNA reads TGCGCCAGCGCCACGTTGTGGGGCGCGGAGACCCAGTACTTC. Amino acids: CASATLWGAETQYF.